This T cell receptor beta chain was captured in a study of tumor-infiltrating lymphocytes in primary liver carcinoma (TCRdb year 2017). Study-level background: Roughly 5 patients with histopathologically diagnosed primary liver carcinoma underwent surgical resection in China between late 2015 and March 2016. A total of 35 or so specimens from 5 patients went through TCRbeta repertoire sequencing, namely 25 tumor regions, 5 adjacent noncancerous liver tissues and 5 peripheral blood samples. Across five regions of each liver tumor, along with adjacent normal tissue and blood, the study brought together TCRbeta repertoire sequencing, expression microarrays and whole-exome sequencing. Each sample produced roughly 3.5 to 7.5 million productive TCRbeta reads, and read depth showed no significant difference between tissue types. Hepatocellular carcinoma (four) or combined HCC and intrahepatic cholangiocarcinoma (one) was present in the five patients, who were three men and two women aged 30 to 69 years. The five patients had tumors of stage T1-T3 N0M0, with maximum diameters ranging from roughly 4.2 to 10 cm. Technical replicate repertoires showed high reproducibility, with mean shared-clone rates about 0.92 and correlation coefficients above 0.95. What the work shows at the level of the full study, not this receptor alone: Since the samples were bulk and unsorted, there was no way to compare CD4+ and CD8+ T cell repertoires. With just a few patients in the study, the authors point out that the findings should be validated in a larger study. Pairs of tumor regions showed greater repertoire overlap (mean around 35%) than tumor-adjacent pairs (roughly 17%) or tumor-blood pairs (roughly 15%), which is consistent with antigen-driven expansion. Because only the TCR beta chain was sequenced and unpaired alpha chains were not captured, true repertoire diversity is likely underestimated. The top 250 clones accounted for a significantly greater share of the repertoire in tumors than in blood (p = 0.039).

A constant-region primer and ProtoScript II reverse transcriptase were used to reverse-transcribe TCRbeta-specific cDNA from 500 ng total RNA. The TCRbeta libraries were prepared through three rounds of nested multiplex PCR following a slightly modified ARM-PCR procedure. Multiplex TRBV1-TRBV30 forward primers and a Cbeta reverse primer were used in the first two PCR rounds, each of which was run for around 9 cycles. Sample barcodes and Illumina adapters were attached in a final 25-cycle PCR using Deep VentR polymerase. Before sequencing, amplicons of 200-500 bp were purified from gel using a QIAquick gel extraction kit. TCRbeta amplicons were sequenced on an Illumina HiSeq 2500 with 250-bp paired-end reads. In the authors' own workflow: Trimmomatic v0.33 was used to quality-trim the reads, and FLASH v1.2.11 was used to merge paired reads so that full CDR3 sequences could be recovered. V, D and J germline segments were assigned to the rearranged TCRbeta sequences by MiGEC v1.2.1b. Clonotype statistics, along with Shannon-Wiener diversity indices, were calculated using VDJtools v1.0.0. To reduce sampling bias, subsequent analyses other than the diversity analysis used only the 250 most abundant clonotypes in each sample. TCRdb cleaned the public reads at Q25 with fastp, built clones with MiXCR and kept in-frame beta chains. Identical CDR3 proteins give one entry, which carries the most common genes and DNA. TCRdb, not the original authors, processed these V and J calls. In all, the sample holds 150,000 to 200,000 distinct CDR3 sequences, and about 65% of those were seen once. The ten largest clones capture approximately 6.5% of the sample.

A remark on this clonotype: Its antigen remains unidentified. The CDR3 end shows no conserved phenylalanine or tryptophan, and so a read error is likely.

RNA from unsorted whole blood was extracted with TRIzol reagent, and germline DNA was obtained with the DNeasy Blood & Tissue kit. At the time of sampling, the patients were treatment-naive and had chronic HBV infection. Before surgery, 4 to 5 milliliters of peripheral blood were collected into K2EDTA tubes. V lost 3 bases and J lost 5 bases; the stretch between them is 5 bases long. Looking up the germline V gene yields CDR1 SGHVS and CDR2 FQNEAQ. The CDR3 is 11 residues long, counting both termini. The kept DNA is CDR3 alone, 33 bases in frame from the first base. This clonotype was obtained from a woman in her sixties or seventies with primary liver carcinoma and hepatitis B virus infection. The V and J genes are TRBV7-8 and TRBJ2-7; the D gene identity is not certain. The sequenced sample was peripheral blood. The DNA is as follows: TGTGCCAGCAGCTTGGCCCACGAGCAGTACCTC. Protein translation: CASSLAHEQYL.